Listed below are T cell receptor beta chains from one sample, sequenced in a study of metastatic and nonmetastatic thyroid tumors. TCRdb reprocessed the PCR reads using MiXCR. The data contain over 30,000 clones, over 15% of them singletons. The sample taken for sequencing was blood. These TCRs come from a male donor with papillary thyroid cancer or a benign thyroid nodule (not recorded which). Some clones in this sample may be carry-over from other donors' samples. Each CDR3 is given with its conserved first and last residue. The D gene is left open where the match is weak. Only part of the rows carry a size: once, few, many, or a class if the clone is expanded.

CDR3,DNA,length,J,V,size,D
CASSTGPSGSSYEQYF,TGTGCCAGCTCAACGGGGCCCAGCGGGAGCTCCTACGAGCAGTACTTC,16,TRBJ2-7,TRBV18,many,TRBD2
CASLPRGVDSEQFF,TGTGCCAGTTTACCGAGGGGGGTCGACAGTGAGCAGTTCTTC,14,TRBJ2-1,TRBV7-9,many,NA
CASSRTSPNVGELFF,TGTGCCAGCAGTAGGACTAGCCCGAACGTCGGGGAGCTGTTTTTT,15,TRBJ2-2,TRBV6-1,few,TRBD2
CASSSPRTSGSYEQYF,TGTGCCAGCAGTTCTCCCAGGACTAGCGGCTCCTACGAGCAGTACTTC,16,TRBJ2-7,TRBV28,few,TRBD2
CASKPWTGESPLHF,TGCGCCAGTAAACCCTGGACAGGCGAATCACCCCTCCACTTT,14,TRBJ1-6,TRBV5-1,many,TRBD1
CASSLRRGGLTEAFF,TGTGCCAGCAGTTTAAGGCGGGGCGGGTTAACTGAAGCTTTCTTT,15,TRBJ1-1,TRBV28,NA,NA
CASSDSTSGSNEQFF,TGTGCCAGCAGTGACTCGACTAGCGGGAGCAATGAGCAGTTCTTC,15,TRBJ2-1,TRBV6-4,medium-sized,TRBD2
CAISPVVTRELFF,TGCGCCATCAGCCCAGTTGTCACCCGGGAGCTGTTTTTT,13,TRBJ2-2,TRBV5-1,NA,NA
CASSLWGSGTDTQYF,TGTGCCAGCAGTTTATGGGGTAGCGGCACAGATACGCAGTATTTT,15,TRBJ2-3,TRBV28,many,NA
CASSQRLNTEAFF,TGTGCCAGCAGCCAACGTTTGAACACTGAAGCTTTCTTT,13,TRBJ1-1,TRBV3-1,many,NA
CASSSIRTSGEGRTDTQYF,TGTGCCAGCAGTTCCATCCGGACTAGCGGGGAGGGCCGCACAGATACGCAGTATTTT,19,TRBJ2-3,TRBV12-3/TRBV12-4,NA,TRBD2
CASSTGGKAGELFF,TGTGCCAGTAGCACCGGAGGGAAGGCCGGGGAGCTGTTTTTT,14,TRBJ2-2,TRBV19,NA,NA
CASSQYSDRGDEQFF,TGTGCCAGCAGCCAATACTCCGACAGGGGTGATGAGCAGTTCTTC,15,TRBJ2-1,TRBV4-2,many,TRBD1
CASSERSYGYTF,TGTGCCAGCAGTGAAAGGTCCTATGGCTACACCTTC,12,TRBJ1-2,TRBV6-1,NA,NA
CASSEAFERCYEQYF,TGTGCCAGCAGTGAAGCCTTCGAAAGGTGCTACGAGCAGTACTTC,15,TRBJ2-7,TRBV6-1,few,NA
CASRRQGGYTF,TGTGCCTCCCGGCGACAGGGCGGCTACACCTTC,11,TRBJ1-2,TRBV6-1,many,TRBD1
CASASGLAITDTQYF,TGTGCCAGCGCCTCGGGGCTAGCGATCACAGATACGCAGTATTTT,15,TRBJ2-3,TRBV27,many,NA
CASRPAGRTYTDTQYF,TGTGCCAGCAGACCAGCGGGAAGAACATACACAGATACGCAGTATTTT,16,TRBJ2-3,TRBV6-1,few,TRBD2
CASSLLDWTVLHEQYF,TGTGCCAGCAGTTTGCTAGATTGGACAGTCCTCCACGAGCAGTACTTC,16,TRBJ2-7,TRBV28,medium-sized,NA
CASSLRASTDTQYF,TGTGCCAGCAGCCTGAGAGCGAGCACAGATACGCAGTATTTT,14,TRBJ2-3,TRBV5-4,many,NA
CASSARSTDTQYF,TGTGCCAGCAGCGCCAGAAGCACAGATACGCAGTATTTT,13,TRBJ2-3,TRBV9,many,NA
CASSAQGQNTIYF,TGCGCCAGTTCGGCTCAGGGTCAAAACACCATATATTTT,13,TRBJ1-3,TRBV5-1,many,NA
CASSLVVGADGYTF,TGTGCCAGCAGCTTAGTAGTCGGGGCGGATGGCTACACCTTC,14,TRBJ1-2,TRBV7-2,NA,NA
CAISALDTDTQYF,TGTGCCATCAGTGCACTGGACACAGATACGCAGTATTTT,13,TRBJ2-3,TRBV10-3,many,NA
CATSDGYPYEQYF,TGTGCCACCAGCGACGGCTACCCCTACGAGCAGTACTTC,13,TRBJ2-7,TRBV15,many,NA
CASSSLLRVSGYTF,TGTGCCAGCAGCTCACTCCTCAGGGTATCCGGCTACACCTTC,14,TRBJ1-2,TRBV7-2,many,NA
CASTLGLGSNYCYTF,TGTGCCAGCACCCTAGGACTGGGTTCAAACTATTGCTACACCTTC,15,TRBJ1-2,TRBV28,NA,NA
CASSYSGGARFYGYTF,TGTGCCAGCAGTTACTCGGGAGGGGCTAGGTTCTATGGCTACACCTTC,16,TRBJ1-2,TRBV6-5,medium-sized,NA
CASRTRPPEEGNSPLHF,TGCGCCAGCAGAACCCGTCCCCCAGAGGAGGGGAATTCACCCCTCCACTTT,17,TRBJ1-6,TRBV5-1,NA,NA
CSVGVSHEQYF,TGCAGCGTTGGGGTTTCCCACGAGCAGTACTTC,11,TRBJ2-7,TRBV29-1,many,NA
CASSHPLTDVRGTGSYNSPLHF,TGTGCCAGCAGTCATCCTTTGACCGATGTGAGGGGGACCGGTTCCTATAATTCACCCCTCCACTTT,22,TRBJ1-6,TRBV6-6,many,NA
CATSRAMGHLTGELFF,TGTGCCACCAGCAGAGCCATGGGACACCTCACCGGGGAGCTGTTTTTT,16,TRBJ2-2,TRBV15,many,NA
CASSQTGAGEQYF,TGTGCCAGCAGCCAAACGGGGGCAGGGGAGCAGTACTTC,13,TRBJ2-7,TRBV6-1,few,NA
CAWSGGSVNEQYF,TGTGCCTGGAGTGGCGGGAGTGTGAACGAGCAGTACTTC,13,TRBJ2-7,TRBV30,NA,TRBD2